This T cell receptor (beta chain) was obtained from a study of regulatory T cells in long-lasting Graves disease. Germline assignment: CDR1 MGHRA and CDR2 YSYEKL. The CDR3 runs to 19 residues. Trimming at V came to 1 base and at J to 0 bases, leaving 8 bases not matched to a gene. Assembly of TCR beta libraries relied on iRepertoire HTBI primers together with Arm-PCR of CDR3 regions. TCRdb passed the multiplex PCR reads through MiXCR, listing each CDR3 protein once. Among 400,000 to 450,000 distinct CDR3 sequences, 15% to 20% were seen once, and the ten largest hold roughly 10%. Time point in this sample: newly diagnosed GD, antithyroid drugs for less than 3 months. PBMC-derived RNA was used for the TCR library. The same data also contributed to another study, on T cells in Graves' hyperthyroidism and ophthalmopathy.

This TCR derives from a woman aged 30 to 39 with Graves disease. The sequences come from peripheral blood mononuclear cells (PBMCs), collected at new diagnosis, from a patient treated with antithyroid drugs. The chain uses TRBV4-1 and TRBJ2-1; 11 bases are a match to TRBD2. The DNA of the CDR3 is TGCGCCAGCAGCCAAGGTTTAGCGGGAGGGAGAAGCTCCTACAATGAGCAGTTCTTC. Its translation: CASSQGLAGGRSSYNEQFF.